This is a list of T cell receptor beta chains from one sample in a study of cytomegalovirus exposure and HLA in healthy donors. This table comes from immunoSEQ multiplex PCR, and its TCRdb copy is limited to in-frame clones, with some not included. Recorded for this sample: about 48,000 clones. Sequences were obtained from PBMCs. The receptor set was obtained from a woman in her thirties or forties in good health and CMV-seronegative. Both conserved end residues are part of each CDR3. A D gene is named only where the DNA matches it firmly.

D gene: TRBD1
V gene: TRBV6-5
J gene: TRBJ2-7
CDR3 DNA: TGTGCCAGCAGTTACAGGGGGCTTAGCTACGAGCAGTACTTC
CDR3 protein: CASSYRGLSYEQYF

D gene: TRBD2
V gene: TRBV28
J gene: TRBJ2-7
CDR3 DNA: TGTGCCAGCAGTTTAACGACTAGCGGGGATTCCTACGAGCAGTACTTC
CDR3 protein: CASSLTTSGDSYEQYF

D gene: NA
V gene: TRBV27
J gene: TRBJ2-7
CDR3 DNA: TGTGCCAGCGGTCAGGGAGGCGAGCAGTACTTC
CDR3 protein: CASGQGGEQYF

D gene: TRBD1
V gene: TRBV30
J gene: TRBJ2-7
CDR3 DNA: TGTGCCTGGTCTACCGGGACAGGGGACTACGAGCAGTACTTC
CDR3 protein: CAWSTGTGDYEQYF

D gene: TRBD2
V gene: TRBV15
J gene: TRBJ2-7
CDR3 DNA: TGTGCCACCAGCCTCGGGGGACTAGCGGGAGCCGAGCAGTACTTC
CDR3 protein: CATSLGGLAGAEQYF

D gene: NA
V gene: TRBV9
J gene: TRBJ1-3
CDR3 DNA: TGTGCCAGCAGCGTAGGCAGATCTGGAAACACCATATATTTT
CDR3 protein: CASSVGRSGNTIYF

D gene: TRBD1
V gene: TRBV4-2
J gene: TRBJ2-5
CDR3 DNA: TGTGCCAGCAGCCAAGATTCCAGGACAGGCGAGAAGACCCAGTACTTC
CDR3 protein: CASSQDSRTGEKTQYF

D gene: NA
V gene: TRBV27
J gene: TRBJ1-2
CDR3 DNA: TGTGCCAGCAGTTTATCTCCTACAGGGTATGGCTACACCTTC
CDR3 protein: CASSLSPTGYGYTF

D gene: NA
V gene: TRBV19
J gene: TRBJ2-7
CDR3 DNA: TGTGCCAGTAGTATCTCGGAGCTCTCCTACGAGCAGTACTTC
CDR3 protein: CASSISELSYEQYF

D gene: TRBD1
V gene: TRBV6-1
J gene: TRBJ2-1
CDR3 DNA: TGTGCCAGCACCGGTAGGACAGGGGCTTCTCCTGAGCAGTTCTTC
CDR3 protein: CASTGRTGASPEQFF

D gene: NA
V gene: TRBV5-1
J gene: TRBJ2-7
CDR3 DNA: TGCGCCAGCAGCTTGGACAGGACGGGCGAGCAGTACTTC
CDR3 protein: CASSLDRTGEQYF

D gene: NA
V gene: TRBV5-1
J gene: TRBJ2-7
CDR3 DNA: TGCGCCAGCAGCTTGGAGGGAGGACTCTACGAGCAGTACTTC
CDR3 protein: CASSLEGGLYEQYF

D gene: TRBD1
V gene: TRBV7-9
J gene: TRBJ2-7
CDR3 DNA: TGTGCCAGCAGCTTAGGTATTTACCGGACAGGGGCCTTCTACGAGCAGTACTTC
CDR3 protein: CASSLGIYRTGAFYEQYF

D gene: NA
V gene: TRBV18
J gene: TRBJ2-7
CDR3 DNA: TGTGCCAGCTCACCCCCCGGGAAGGTTAACTACGAGCAGTACTTC
CDR3 protein: CASSPPGKVNYEQYF

D gene: TRBD1
V gene: TRBV14
J gene: TRBJ2-2
CDR3 DNA: TGTGCCAGCAGCCAAGGGGGGACAGTCATCACCGGGGAGCTGTTTTTT
CDR3 protein: CASSQGGTVITGELFF

D gene: NA
V gene: TRBV4-2
J gene: TRBJ2-4
CDR3 DNA: TGTGCCAGCAGCCCCGTCCAGAGACTAGCCAAAAACATTCAGTACTTC
CDR3 protein: CASSPVQRLAKNIQYF

D gene: TRBD2
V gene: TRBV9
J gene: TRBJ2-1
CDR3 DNA: TGTGCCAGCAGCGTGGGACTAGCGGTTGGGAATGAGCAGTTCTTC
CDR3 protein: CASSVGLAVGNEQFF

D gene: NA
V gene: TRBV21-1
J gene: TRBJ2-7
CDR3 DNA: TGTGCCAGCAGCAAACAGGGGTCCGACTACGAGCAGTACTTC
CDR3 protein: CASSKQGSDYEQYF

D gene: TRBD1
V gene: TRBV28
J gene: TRBJ2-7
CDR3 DNA: TGTGCCAGCAGACCCTGGACAGGGGGCTCTTACGAGCAGTACTTC
CDR3 protein: CASRPWTGGSYEQYF

D gene: NA
V gene: TRBV4-3
J gene: TRBJ1-1
CDR3 DNA: TGCGCCAGCAGCCAAGAAGGCCAGGGAAGAACTGAAGCTTTCTTT
CDR3 protein: CASSQEGQGRTEAFF

D gene: NA
V gene: TRBV2
J gene: TRBJ1-2
CDR3 DNA: TGTGCCAGCAGTAACACCGGGACATCCTATGGCTACACCTTC
CDR3 protein: CASSNTGTSYGYTF

D gene: TRBD1
V gene: TRBV7-2
J gene: TRBJ2-5
CDR3 DNA: TGTGCCAGCAGCTCTACAGGGGGCCTCCTAGAGACCCAGTACTTC
CDR3 protein: CASSSTGGLLETQYF

D gene: NA
V gene: TRBV6-6
J gene: TRBJ2-3
CDR3 DNA: TGTGCCAGCAGTTACGCCGGACTAAGGGAGGCAGATACGCAGTATTTT
CDR3 protein: CASSYAGLREADTQYF

D gene: TRBD1
V gene: TRBV2
J gene: TRBJ2-6
CDR3 DNA: TGTGCCAGCAAAGCGCTTACAGGGGCTGGGGCCAACGTCCTGACTTTC
CDR3 protein: CASKALTGAGANVLTF

D gene: NA
V gene: TRBV7-2
J gene: TRBJ2-1
CDR3 DNA: TGTGCCAGCAGCACCCGGAGCTCCTACAATGAGCAGTTCTTC
CDR3 protein: CASSTRSSYNEQFF

D gene: NA
V gene: TRBV9
J gene: TRBJ2-1
CDR3 DNA: TGTGCCAGCAGCCAGAAACGGGACATAGGGGGCAATGAGCAGTTCTTC
CDR3 protein: CASSQKRDIGGNEQFF

D gene: TRBD1
V gene: TRBV11-2
J gene: TRBJ2-7
CDR3 DNA: TGTGCCAGCAGCCCAATGGGACAGTCCTACGAGCAGTACTTC
CDR3 protein: CASSPMGQSYEQYF

D gene: NA
V gene: TRBV5-1
J gene: TRBJ2-1
CDR3 DNA: TGCGCCAGCAGCCGTGACGGACAGCTCTACAATGAGCAGTTCTTC
CDR3 protein: CASSRDGQLYNEQFF

D gene: NA
V gene: TRBV15
J gene: TRBJ1-1
CDR3 DNA: TGTGCCACCAGTCGAGCGGCAGGGGACACTGAAGCTTTCTTT
CDR3 protein: CATSRAAGDTEAFF

D gene: NA
V gene: TRBV5-1
J gene: TRBJ2-1
CDR3 DNA: TGCGCCAGCAGTTCCTCCGCTAGCTCCGACAATGAGCAGTTCTTC
CDR3 protein: CASSSSASSDNEQFF